This record covers a single T cell receptor (beta chain). No antigen is known for it. No qualities accompany the bases; no much larger clone lies one base away. At one collaborating source in Seattle, patients were enrolled during active infection and were followed longitudinally through the course of disease. The collaborating institutions used their own protocols to collect whole blood in K2EDTA tubes. For TCRbeta analysis, collaborator samples were shipped as frozen whole blood, as isolated PBMCs, or as DNA extracted from either sample type. The sample is drawn from a study of blood T cell repertoires in COVID-19 (dated by TCRdb to about 2020). For the wider study: Collaborator samples came from the United States, Italy and Spain and covered acute and convalescent phases of COVID-19. The material from the prospective study consisted of cDNA or gDNA derived from T cells, B-cell-depleted T cells, or PBMCs. The dataset comprised deeply sampled blood TCRbeta repertoires from subjects exposed to, actively infected with, or recovered from COVID-19. The repertoires were released in a freely available public database meant as a resource for research on the immune response to SARS-CoV-2. The samples were drawn from the first 160 participants of the ongoing ImmuneRACE study and from 950 to 1,500 subjects provided by 6 global collaborators. A de-identified subject ID, COVID-19 status, age in years and sex were almost always included in the sample metadata. Where available, HLA class I and class II types were taken from metadata supplied by the sample provider and were not determined by assay-based typing. The full study reports these points: The amount of clinical and demographic metadata varied by source and participant and was provided uncurated.

Including cysteine and phenylalanine, the CDR3 has 13 amino acids. CDR3 DNA is the only sequence kept; it has 39 bases, read in frame from the first base. The germline V gene provides CDR1 SNHLY and CDR2 FYNNEI. V is pruned by 6 bases and J by 0 bases, leaving 2 bases of the junction without a gene match. TCRbeta CDR3 regions were amplified from genomic DNA by means of the immunoSEQ Assay, a bias-controlled multiplex PCR. The paper's processing steps were these. Within the assay, amplification of reference gene primers was used to estimate how many nucleated cells each sample contained. To quantify the absolute abundance of each unique TCRbeta CDR3 rearrangement, sequence reads were collapsed and filtered. Productive Simpson clonality was computed per sample as the square root of Simpson's diversity index over productive rearrangements. In its TCRdb copy, this immuneACCESS table keeps in-frame sequences only and misses some clones. Where compared with another copy, unresolved V genes explain less than half of these, and the others have no known cause. The V and J calls and clone size were taken over from that table, and D and trimming were inferred from the DNA. This sample has 250,000 to 350,000 clones in its table, and 80% to 90% of those were observed once. The leading ten clones occupy just under 6.5% of the sample.

Sequenced: peripheral blood. The sequence links TRBV2 to TRBJ2-7; the central 7 bases match TRBD1. This clonotype originated in a woman in her forties or fifties with COVID-19, enrolled during active disease. CDR3 sequence: CASSRDSSYEQYF. The bases read TGTGCCAGCAGCCGGGACAGCTCCTACGAGCAGTACTTC.